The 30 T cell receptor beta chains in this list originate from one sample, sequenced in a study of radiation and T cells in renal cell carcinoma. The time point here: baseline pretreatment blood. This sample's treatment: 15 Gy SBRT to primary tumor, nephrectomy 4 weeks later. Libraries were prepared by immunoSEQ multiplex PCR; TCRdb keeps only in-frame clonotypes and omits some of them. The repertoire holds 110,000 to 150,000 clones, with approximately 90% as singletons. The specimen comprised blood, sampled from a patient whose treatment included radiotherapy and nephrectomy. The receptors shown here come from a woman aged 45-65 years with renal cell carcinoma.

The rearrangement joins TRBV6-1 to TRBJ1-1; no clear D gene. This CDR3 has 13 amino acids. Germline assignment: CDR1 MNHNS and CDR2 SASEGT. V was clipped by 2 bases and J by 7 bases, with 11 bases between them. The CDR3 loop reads CASSESLRLEAFF. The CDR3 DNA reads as TGTGCCAGCAGTGAATCTTTGAGGCTTGAAGCTTTCTTT.

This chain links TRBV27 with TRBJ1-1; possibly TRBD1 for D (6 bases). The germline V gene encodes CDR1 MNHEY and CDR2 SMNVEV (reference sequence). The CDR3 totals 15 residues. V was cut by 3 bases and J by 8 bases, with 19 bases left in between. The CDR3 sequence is CASSFLSYRASEAFF. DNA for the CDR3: TGTGCCAGCAGTTTTCTCTCTTACAGGGCATCGGAAGCTTTCTTT.

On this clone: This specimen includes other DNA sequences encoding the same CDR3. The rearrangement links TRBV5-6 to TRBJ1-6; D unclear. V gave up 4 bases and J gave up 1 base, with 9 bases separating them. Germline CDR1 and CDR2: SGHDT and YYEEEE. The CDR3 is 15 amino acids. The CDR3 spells CASSLERSYNSPLHF. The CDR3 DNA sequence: TGTGCCAGCAGCCTAGAAAGGTCCTATAATTCACCCCTCCACTTT.

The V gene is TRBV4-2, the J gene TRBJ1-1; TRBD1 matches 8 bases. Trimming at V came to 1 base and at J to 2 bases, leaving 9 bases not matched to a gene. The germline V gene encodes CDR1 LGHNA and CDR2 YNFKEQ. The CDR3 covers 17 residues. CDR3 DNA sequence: TGTGCCAGCAGCCAAGTGACGGAGGGGACAGGAAACACTGAAGCTTTCTTT. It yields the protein CASSQVTEGTGNTEAFF.

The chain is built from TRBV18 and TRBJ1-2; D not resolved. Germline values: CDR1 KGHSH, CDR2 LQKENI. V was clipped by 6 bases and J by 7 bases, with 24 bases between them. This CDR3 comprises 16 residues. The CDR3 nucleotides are TGTGCCAGCTCCCCCTGGTCCAAGGACGGGGTTCGTGGCTACACCTTC. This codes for CASSPWSKDGVRGYTF.

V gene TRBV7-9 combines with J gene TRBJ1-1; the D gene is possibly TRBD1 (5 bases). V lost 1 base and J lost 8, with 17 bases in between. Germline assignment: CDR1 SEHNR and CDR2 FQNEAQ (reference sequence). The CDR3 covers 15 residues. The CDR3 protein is CASSLVDHQGSEAFF. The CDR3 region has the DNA TGTGCCAGCAGCTTAGTCGACCATCAGGGATCGGAAGCTTTCTTT.

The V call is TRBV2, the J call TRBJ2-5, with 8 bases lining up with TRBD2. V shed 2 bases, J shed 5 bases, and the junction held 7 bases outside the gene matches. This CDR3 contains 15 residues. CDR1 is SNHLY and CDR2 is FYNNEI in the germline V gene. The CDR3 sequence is CASSEPSGGGETQYF. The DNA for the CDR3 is TGTGCCAGCAGTGAACCCAGCGGGGGCGGGGAGACCCAGTACTTC.

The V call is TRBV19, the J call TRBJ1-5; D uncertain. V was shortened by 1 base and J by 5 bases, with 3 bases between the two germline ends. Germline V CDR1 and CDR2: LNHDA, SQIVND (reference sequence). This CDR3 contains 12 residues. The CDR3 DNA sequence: TGTGCCAGTAGTATAGCCGATCAGCCCCAGCATTTT. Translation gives CASSIADQPQHF.

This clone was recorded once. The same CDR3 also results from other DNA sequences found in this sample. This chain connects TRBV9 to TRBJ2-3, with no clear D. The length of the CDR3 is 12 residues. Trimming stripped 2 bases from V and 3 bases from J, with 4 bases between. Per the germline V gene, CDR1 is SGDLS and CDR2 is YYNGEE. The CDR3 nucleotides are TGTGCCAGCAGCGTCGGAACAGATACGCAGTATTTT. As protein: CASSVGTDTQYF.

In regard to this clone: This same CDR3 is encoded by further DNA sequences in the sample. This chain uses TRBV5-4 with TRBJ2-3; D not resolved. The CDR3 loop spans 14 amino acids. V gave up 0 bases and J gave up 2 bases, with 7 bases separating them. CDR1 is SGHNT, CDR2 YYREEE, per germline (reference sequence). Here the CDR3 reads CASSLVSVTDTQYF. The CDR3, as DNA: TGTGCCAGCAGCTTGGTGTCAGTCACAGATACGCAGTATTTT.

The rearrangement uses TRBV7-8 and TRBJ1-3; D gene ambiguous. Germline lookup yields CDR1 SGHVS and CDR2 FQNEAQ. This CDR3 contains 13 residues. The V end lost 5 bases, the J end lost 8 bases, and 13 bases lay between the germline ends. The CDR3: CASSQKLGYTIYF. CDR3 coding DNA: TGTGCCAGCAGCCAAAAGTTGGGTTACACCATATATTTT.

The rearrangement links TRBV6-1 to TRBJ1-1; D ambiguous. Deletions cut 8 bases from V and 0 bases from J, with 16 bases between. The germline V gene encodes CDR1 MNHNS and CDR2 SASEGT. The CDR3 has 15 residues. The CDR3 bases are TGTGCCAGCTTCAAACTAGGCGAGGTGAACACTGAAGCTTTCTTT. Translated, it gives CASFKLGEVNTEAFF.

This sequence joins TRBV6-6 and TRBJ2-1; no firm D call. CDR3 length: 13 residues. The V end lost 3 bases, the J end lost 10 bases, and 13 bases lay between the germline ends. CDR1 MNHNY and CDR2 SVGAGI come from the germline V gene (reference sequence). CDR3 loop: CASSYPGRTEQFF. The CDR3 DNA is TGTGCCAGCAGTTATCCCGGACGTACAGAGCAGTTCTTC.

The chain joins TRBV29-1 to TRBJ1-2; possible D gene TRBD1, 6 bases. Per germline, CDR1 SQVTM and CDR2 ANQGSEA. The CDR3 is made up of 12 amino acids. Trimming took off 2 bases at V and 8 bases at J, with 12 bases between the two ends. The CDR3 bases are TGCAGCGTTGAAAGGGGGAGTAAAGGCTACACCTTC. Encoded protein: CSVERGSKGYTF.

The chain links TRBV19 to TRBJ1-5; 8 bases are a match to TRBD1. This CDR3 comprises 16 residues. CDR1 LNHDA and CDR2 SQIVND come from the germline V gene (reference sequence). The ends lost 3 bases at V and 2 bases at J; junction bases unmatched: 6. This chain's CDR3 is CASSILRGRRNQPQHF. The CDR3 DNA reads TGTGCCAGTAGTATCCTCAGGGGGCGACGCAATCAGCCCCAGCATTTT.

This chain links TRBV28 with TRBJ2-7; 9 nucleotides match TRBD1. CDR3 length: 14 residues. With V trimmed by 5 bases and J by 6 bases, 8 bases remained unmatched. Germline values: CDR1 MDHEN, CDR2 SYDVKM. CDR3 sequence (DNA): TGTGCCAGCAGTAAACCGGACAGGGGTGGCGAGCAGTACTTC. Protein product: CASSKPDRGGEQYF.

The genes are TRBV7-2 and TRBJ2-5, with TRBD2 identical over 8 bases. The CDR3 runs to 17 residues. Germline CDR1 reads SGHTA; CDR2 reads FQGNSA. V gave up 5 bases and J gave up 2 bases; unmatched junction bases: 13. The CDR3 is CASSPRRGLVGQETQYF. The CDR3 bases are TGTGCCAGCAGCCCTAGAAGGGGACTAGTGGGTCAAGAGACCCAGTACTTC. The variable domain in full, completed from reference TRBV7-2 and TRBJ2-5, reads GAGVSQSPSNKVTEKGKDVELRCDPISGHTALYWYRQSLGQGLEFLIYFQGNSAPDKSGLPSDRFSAERTGGSVSTLTIQRTQQEDSAVYLCASSPRRGLVGQETQYFGPGTRLLVL.

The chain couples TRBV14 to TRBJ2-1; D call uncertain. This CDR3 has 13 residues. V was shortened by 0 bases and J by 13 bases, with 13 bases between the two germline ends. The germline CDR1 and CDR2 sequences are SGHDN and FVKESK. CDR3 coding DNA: TGTGCCAGCAGCCAAGAGGGGTATTCGGGCCAGTTCTTC. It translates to CASSQEGYSGQFF.

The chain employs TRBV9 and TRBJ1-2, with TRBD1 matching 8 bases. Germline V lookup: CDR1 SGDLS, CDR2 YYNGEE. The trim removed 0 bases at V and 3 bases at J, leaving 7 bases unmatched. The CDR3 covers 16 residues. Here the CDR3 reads CASSVEDRVGYYGYTF. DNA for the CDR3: TGTGCCAGCAGCGTAGAGGACAGGGTCGGATACTATGGCTACACCTTC.

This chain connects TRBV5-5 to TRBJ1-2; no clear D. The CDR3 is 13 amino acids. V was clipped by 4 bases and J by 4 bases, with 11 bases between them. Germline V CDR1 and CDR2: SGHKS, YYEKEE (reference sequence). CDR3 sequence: CASSTELGYGYTF. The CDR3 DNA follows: TGTGCCAGCAGCACTGAATTGGGCTATGGCTACACCTTC. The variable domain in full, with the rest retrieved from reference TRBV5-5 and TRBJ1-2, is DAGVTQSPTHLIKTRGQQVTLRCSPISGHKSVSWYQQVLGQGPQFIFQYYEKEERGRGNFPDRFSARQFPNYSSELNVNALLLGDSALYLCASSTELGYGYTFGSGTRLTVV.

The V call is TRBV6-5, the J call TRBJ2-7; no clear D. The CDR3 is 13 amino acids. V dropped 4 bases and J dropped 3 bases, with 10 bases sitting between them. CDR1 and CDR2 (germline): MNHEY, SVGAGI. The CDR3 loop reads CASSWAKGYEQYF. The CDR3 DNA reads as TGTGCCAGCAGTTGGGCGAAGGGCTACGAGCAGTACTTC.

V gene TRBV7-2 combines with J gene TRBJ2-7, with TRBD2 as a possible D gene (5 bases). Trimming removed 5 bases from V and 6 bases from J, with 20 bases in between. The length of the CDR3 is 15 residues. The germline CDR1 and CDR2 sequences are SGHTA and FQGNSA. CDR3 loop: CASSAGLLTRSEQYF. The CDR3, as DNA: TGTGCCAGCAGCGCCGGACTGCTTACTAGAAGCGAGCAGTACTTC.

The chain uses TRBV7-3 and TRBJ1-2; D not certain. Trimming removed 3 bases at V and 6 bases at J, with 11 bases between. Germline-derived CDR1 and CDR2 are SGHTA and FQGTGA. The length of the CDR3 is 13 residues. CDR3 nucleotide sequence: TGTGCCAGCAGCTTTAACAGAGAGAATGGCTACACCTTC. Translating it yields CASSFNRENGYTF.

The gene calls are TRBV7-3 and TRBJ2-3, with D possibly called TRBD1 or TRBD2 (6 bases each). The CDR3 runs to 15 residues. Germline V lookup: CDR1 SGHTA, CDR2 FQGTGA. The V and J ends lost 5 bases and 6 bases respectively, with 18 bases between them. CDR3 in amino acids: CASSLRGREVDTQYF. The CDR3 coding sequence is TGTGCCAGCAGCCTCCGGGGGCGAGAAGTGGATACGCAGTATTTT.

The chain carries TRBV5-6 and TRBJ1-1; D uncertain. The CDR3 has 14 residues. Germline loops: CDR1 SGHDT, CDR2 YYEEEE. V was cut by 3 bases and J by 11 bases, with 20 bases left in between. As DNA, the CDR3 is TGTGCCAGCAGCTCGGCGGGCGGACGGTCTGGGGCTTTCTTT. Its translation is CASSSAGGRSGAFF.

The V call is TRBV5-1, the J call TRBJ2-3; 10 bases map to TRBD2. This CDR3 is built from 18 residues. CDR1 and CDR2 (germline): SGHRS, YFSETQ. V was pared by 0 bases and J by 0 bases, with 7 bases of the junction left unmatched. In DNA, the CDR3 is TGCGCCAGCAGCTTGGTGGCACTAGCGGGGACCAGCACAGATACGCAGTATTTT. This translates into CASSLVALAGTSTDTQYF.

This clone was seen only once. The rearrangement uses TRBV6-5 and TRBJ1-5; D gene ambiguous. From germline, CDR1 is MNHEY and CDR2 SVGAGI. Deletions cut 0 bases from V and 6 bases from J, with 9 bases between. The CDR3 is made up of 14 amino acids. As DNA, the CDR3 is TGTGCCAGCAGTTACTCGTCGGGGATTCAGCCCCAGCATTTT. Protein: CASSYSSGIQPQHF.

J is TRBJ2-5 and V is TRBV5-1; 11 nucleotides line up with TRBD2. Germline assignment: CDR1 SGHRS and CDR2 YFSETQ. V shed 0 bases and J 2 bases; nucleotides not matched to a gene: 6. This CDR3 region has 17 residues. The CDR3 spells CASSLGLAGGIQETQYF. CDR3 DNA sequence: TGCGCCAGCAGCTTGGGGCTAGCGGGGGGAATTCAAGAGACCCAGTACTTC.

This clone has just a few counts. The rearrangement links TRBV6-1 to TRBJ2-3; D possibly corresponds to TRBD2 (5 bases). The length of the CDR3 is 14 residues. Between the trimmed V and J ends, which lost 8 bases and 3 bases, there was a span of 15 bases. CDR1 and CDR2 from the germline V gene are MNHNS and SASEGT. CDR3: CASLRVATTDTQYF. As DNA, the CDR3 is TGTGCCAGCTTGAGGGTAGCCACAACAGATACGCAGTATTTT.

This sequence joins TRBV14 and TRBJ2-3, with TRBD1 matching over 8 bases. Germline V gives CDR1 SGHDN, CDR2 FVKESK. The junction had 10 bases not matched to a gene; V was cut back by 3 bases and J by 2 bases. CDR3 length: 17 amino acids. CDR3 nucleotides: TGTGCCAGCAGCCAGACACGGACAGGGTGGGACACAGATACGCAGTATTTT. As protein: CASSQTRTGWDTDTQYF.